This T cell receptor (beta chain) was sequenced during a study of OX40 agonist ivuxolimab in advanced cancers. The timepoints at which blood was sampled were baseline, cycle 4 day 1, and cycle 7 day 1. Whole-study findings and limits: Expanded peripheral T cells had an undetermined antigen specificity.

Germline CDR1 reads LNHNV; CDR2 reads YYDKDF (reference sequence). V was pared by 4 bases and J by 9 bases, with 13 bases between. This CDR3 comprises 14 residues. The protocol was immunoSEQ multiplex PCR, while the TCRdb copy is restricted to in-frame clones and leaves out a portion. The sample records approximately 67,000 clones, roughly nine tenths being singletons. Notes on this clone: The antigen remains unidentified.

The rearrangement uses TRBV15 and TRBJ1-6; no clear D. The sequence derives from an adult with an advanced solid tumor such as melanoma, head and neck, liver or kidney cancer. Sequences were derived from CD4+ or CD8+ T cells sorted from blood, sampled in a trial of the OX40 agonist ivuxolimab. The CDR3 DNA reads TGTGCCACCAGCATGACACTCAGGAGTTCACCCCTCCACTTT. Protein: CATSMTLRSSPLHF. Full variable domain (outside the CDR3, taken from reference TRBV15 and TRBJ1-6): DAMVIQNPRYQVTQFGKPVTLSCSQTLNHNVMYWYQQKSSQAPKLLFHYYDKDFNNEADTPDNFQSRRPNTSFCFLDIRSPGLGDTAMYLCATSMTLRSSPLHFGNGTRLTVT.